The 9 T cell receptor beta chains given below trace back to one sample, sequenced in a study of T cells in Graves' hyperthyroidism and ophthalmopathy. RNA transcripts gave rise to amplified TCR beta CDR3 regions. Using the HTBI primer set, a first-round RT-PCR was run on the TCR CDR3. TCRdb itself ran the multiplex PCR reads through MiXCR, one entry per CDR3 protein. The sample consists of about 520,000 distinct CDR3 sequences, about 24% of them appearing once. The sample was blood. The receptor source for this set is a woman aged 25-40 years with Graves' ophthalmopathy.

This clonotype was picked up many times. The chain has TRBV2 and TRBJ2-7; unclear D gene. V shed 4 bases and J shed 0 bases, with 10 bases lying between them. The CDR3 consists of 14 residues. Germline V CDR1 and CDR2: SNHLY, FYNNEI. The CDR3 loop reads CASSVVRSSYEQYF. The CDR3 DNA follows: TGTGCCAGCAGTGTTGTCAGAAGCTCCTACGAGCAGTACTTC.

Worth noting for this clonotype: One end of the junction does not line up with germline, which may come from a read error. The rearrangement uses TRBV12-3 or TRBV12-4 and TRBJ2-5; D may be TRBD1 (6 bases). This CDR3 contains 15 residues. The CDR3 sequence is CASGFTWTVVETQYF. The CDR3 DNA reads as TGTGCCAGCGGTTTTACCTGGACAGTGGTGGAGACCCAGTACTTC.

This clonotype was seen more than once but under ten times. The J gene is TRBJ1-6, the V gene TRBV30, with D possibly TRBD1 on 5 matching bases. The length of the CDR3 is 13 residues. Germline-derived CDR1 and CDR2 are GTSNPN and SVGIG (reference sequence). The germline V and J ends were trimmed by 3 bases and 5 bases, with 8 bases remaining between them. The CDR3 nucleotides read TGTGCCTGGAGCGAGACAGATAATTCACCCCTCCACTTT. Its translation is CAWSETDNSPLHF.

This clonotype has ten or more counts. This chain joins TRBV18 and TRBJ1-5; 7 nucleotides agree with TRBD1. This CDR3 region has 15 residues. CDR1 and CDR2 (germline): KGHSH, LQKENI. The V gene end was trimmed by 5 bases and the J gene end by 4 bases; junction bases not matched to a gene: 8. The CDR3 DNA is TGTGCCAGCTCAGCCGGGACAGCCATAAATCAGCCCCAGCATTTT. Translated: CASSAGTAINQPQHF.

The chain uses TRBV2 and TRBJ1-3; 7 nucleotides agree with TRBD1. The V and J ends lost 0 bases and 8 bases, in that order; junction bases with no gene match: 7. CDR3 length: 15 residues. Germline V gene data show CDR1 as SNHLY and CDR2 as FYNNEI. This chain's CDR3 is CASSEARDSRDTIYF. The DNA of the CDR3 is TGTGCCAGCAGTGAAGCGAGGGACAGTAGAGACACCATATATTTT.

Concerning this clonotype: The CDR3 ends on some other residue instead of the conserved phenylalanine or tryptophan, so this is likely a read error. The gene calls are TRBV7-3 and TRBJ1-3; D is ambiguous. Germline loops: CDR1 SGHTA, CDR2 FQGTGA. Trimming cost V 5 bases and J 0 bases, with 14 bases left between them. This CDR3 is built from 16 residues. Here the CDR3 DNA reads TGTGCCAGCAGCCCCGGCCCGGTTGGCTCTGGAAACACCATATATTTG. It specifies CASSPGPVGSGNTIYL.

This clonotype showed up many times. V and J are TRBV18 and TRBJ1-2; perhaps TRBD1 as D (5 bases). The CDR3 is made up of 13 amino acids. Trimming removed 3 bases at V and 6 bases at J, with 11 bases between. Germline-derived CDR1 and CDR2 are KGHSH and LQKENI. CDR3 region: CASSPDSGDGYTF. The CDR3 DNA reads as TGTGCCAGCTCACCCGACAGTGGGGATGGCTACACCTTC.

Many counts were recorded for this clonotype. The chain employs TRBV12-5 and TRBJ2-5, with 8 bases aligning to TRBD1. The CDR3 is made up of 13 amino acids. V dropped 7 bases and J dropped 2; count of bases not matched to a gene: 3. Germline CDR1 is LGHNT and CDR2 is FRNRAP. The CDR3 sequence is CASDRTGQETQYF. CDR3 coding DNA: TGTGCTAGTGACAGGACAGGGCAAGAGACCCAGTACTTC.

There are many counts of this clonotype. The CDR3 loop is CAWSVSTPEQYF. The DNA of the CDR3 is TGTGCCTGGAGTGTAAGTACTCCTGAGCAGTACTTC. The J gene is TRBJ2-7, the V gene TRBV30; D unclear. The CDR3 has 12 residues. With 0 bases removed from V and 7 bases from J, the gap between germline ends came to 10 bases. Per germline, CDR1 GTSNPN and CDR2 SVGIG (reference sequence).